These T cell receptor beta chains were read from a single sample in a study of cytomegalovirus exposure and HLA in healthy donors. TCRdb's table, derived via immunoSEQ multiplex PCR, lists solely in-frame clones and lacks some. The table has more than 95,000 clones, roughly 9% seen once. The sample consisted of PBMCs. The origin of the receptors is a man under 40 in good health and CMV-seronegative. The CDR3 runs from the conserved cysteine through the conserved F or W. A D gene is named only where the DNA matches it firmly. Part of the rows lack a size; the others show once, few, many or a class for expanded clones.

V gene: TRBV28; D gene: NA; clone size: few; J gene: TRBJ2-4; CDR3 DNA: TGTGCCAGCAGTTTGCCATGGACAGTGAACAACATTCAGTACTTC; CDR3 protein: CASSLPWTVNNIQYF
V gene: TRBV4-1; D gene: TRBD1; clone size: few; J gene: TRBJ2-5; CDR3 DNA: TGCGCCAGCAGCCATTACGGGACAGGGGGTCGGGAGACCCAGTACTTC; CDR3 protein: CASSHYGTGGRETQYF
V gene: TRBV4-1; D gene: TRBD1; clone size: few; J gene: TRBJ2-3; CDR3 DNA: TGCGCCAGCAGCCAGCGACAGGGCCCAGATACGCAGTATTTT; CDR3 protein: CASSQRQGPDTQYF
V gene: TRBV7-2; D gene: NA; clone size: NA; J gene: TRBJ2-3; CDR3 DNA: TGTGCCAGCAGCTTGAAGGGGATGTTTTTATATGGAGATACGCAGTATTTT; CDR3 protein: CASSLKGMFLYGDTQYF
V gene: TRBV5-6; D gene: NA; clone size: few; J gene: TRBJ2-7; CDR3 DNA: TGTGCCAGCAGCTGGGGCAGGGTTGACGAGCAGTACTTC; CDR3 protein: CASSWGRVDEQYF
V gene: TRBV5-1; D gene: NA; clone size: NA; J gene: TRBJ1-2; CDR3 DNA: TGCGCCAGCAGCTTGCCCTCCTCCGACTTTAACTATGGCTACACCTTC; CDR3 protein: CASSLPSSDFNYGYTF
V gene: TRBV28; D gene: TRBD1; clone size: NA; J gene: TRBJ1-5; CDR3 DNA: TGTGCCAGCAGTTTAGGTCATGGGACAGGGGGCATCAATCAGCCCCAGCATTTT; CDR3 protein: CASSLGHGTGGINQPQHF
V gene: TRBV6-1; D gene: TRBD1; clone size: NA; J gene: TRBJ1-2; CDR3 DNA: TGTGCCAGCAGTGAACCCCTCAGGGGGCGCCCCTATGGCTACACCTTC; CDR3 protein: CASSEPLRGRPYGYTF
V gene: TRBV18; D gene: TRBD1; clone size: NA; J gene: TRBJ1-2; CDR3 DNA: TGTGCCAGCTCACCACCGGGACAGGGGGCCTATGGCTACACCTTC; CDR3 protein: CASSPPGQGAYGYTF
V gene: TRBV7-9; D gene: TRBD2; clone size: NA; J gene: TRBJ2-5; CDR3 DNA: TGTGCCAGCAGCTTAGTGGGCGCGGGGGAAGAGACCCAGTACTTC; CDR3 protein: CASSLVGAGEETQYF
V gene: TRBV7-2; D gene: NA; clone size: few; J gene: TRBJ2-3; CDR3 DNA: TGTGCCAGCAGCTTCGACGACTGGACCGGACCAGCGGTAGATACGCAGTATTTT; CDR3 protein: CASSFDDWTGPAVDTQYF